This T cell receptor beta chain was captured in a study of glioma-infiltrating T cells after dendritic cell vaccination. As for time point: after dendritic cell vaccination, including at tumor progression/relapse. Only patients with spare fresh-frozen tumor and over two years of follow-up were included. V trimming: 0 bases; J trimming: 7 bases; junction bases outside the gene matches: 0. The CDR3 length is 16 residues. Germline CDR1 is PRHDT and CDR2 is FYEKMQ (reference sequence). Using immunoSEQ multiplex PCR, the repertoire was profiled, and TCRdb retains in-frame clones only, with some absent. This table holds over 55,000 clones, approximately 80% found once.

The specimen was blood, collected after dendritic cell vaccination. This rearrangement joins TRBV13 to TRBJ2-1; 16 bases map to TRBD2. This sequence was found in a human donor with glioblastoma. CDR3 DNA: TGTGCCAGCAGCTTAGGGGGACTAGCGGGGGGGAATGAGCAGTTCTTC. It codes for CASSLGGLAGGNEQFF.